The clone carrying this T cell receptor beta chain was seen at least ten times. The source of the sample is a study of T-cell reconstitution after alpha-beta-depleted transplantation in children. Unique molecular identifiers were built into the TCRbeta library. Using its own MiXCR run on the PCR reads, TCRdb lists one record per CDR3 protein. In the table there are several thousand distinct CDR3 sequences, 12% of which are singletons. The source was PBMCs, mostly from graft donor cells, collected 60 days after TCRalphabeta/CD19-depleted stem cell transplant. The receptor was isolated from a patient aged 2 to 9 who had a stem cell transplant for inherited bone marrow failure, so the T cells may come from the graft donor.

The CDR3 sequence is CASSLSPGHRNEQYF. The CDR3, as DNA: TGTGCCAGCAGCTTGTCCCCGGGACACCGAAACGAGCAGTACTTC. The V gene is TRBV5-5, the J gene TRBJ2-7; D is possibly TRBD1 (6 bases). The CDR3 is 15 amino acids. The V and J ends lost 1 base and 5 bases respectively, with 16 bases between them. CDR1 is SGHKS and CDR2 is YYEKEE in the germline V gene (reference sequence).